The 2 T cell receptor beta chains presented below share a single source sample, sequenced in a study of T cells in Graves' hyperthyroidism and ophthalmopathy. Researchers amplified the TCR beta CDR3 regions from RNA transcripts. The HTBI primer set served for first-round RT-PCR of the TCR CDR3. Via MiXCR, TCRdb re-called the multiplex PCR reads, giving one row per CDR3 protein. The sample contains 500,000 to 600,000 distinct CDR3 sequences, 15% to 20% of which appear only once. The sequenced sample was blood. The receptors were gathered from a young woman with Graves' hyperthyroidism.

V usage is TRBV20-1 and J usage is TRBJ2-7, with 8 bases matching TRBD2. CDR3 size: 16 residues. V trimming: 1 base; J trimming: 3 bases; junction bases outside the gene matches: 11. Looked up from germline, CDR1 is DFQATT and CDR2 is SNEGSKA (reference sequence). In nucleotides, the CDR3 is TGCAGTGCTAGAGCCCAACTAGCGGACGTACACTACGAGCAGTACTTC. It encodes CSARAQLADVHYEQYF.

The V gene is TRBV20-1, the J gene TRBJ2-7, with 8 bases matching TRBD2. The germline CDR1 and CDR2 sequences are DFQATT and SNEGSKA (reference sequence). The CDR3 runs 13 residues. In DNA form, the CDR3 reads TGCAGCGGCCTAGCGGGCAATACCTACGAGCAGTACTTC. Protein sequence: CSGLAGNTYEQYF.